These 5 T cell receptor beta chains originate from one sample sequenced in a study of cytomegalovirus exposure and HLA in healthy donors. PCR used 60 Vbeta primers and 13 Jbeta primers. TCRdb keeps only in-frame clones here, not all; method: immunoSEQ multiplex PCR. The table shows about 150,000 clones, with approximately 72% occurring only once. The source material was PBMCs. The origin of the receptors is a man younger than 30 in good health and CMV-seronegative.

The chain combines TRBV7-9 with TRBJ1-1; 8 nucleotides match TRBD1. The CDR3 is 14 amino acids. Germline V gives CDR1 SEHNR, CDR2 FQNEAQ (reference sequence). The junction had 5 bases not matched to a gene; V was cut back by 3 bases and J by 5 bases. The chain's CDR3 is CASSFRQGKTEAFF. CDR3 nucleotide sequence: TGTGCCAGCAGCTTCAGACAGGGGAAGACTGAAGCTTTCTTT.

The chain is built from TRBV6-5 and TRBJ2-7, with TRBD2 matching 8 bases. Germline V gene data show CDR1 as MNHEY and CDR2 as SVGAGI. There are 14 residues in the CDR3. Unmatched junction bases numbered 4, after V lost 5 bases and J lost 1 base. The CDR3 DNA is TGTGCCAGCAGTGAAGGGACTAGTTCCTACGAGCAGTACTTC. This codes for CASSEGTSSYEQYF.

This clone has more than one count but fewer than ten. This CDR3 is CASSWAGEGDTQYF. As DNA, the CDR3 is TGTGCCAGCTCGTGGGCAGGGGAGGGAGATACGCAGTATTTT. The V call is TRBV7-9, the J call TRBJ2-3; possibly TRBD2 for D (7 bases). Germline assignment: CDR1 SEHNR and CDR2 FQNEAQ (reference sequence). There are 14 residues in the CDR3. The V gene lost 8 bases and the J gene lost 5 bases, with 17 bases spanning the gap.

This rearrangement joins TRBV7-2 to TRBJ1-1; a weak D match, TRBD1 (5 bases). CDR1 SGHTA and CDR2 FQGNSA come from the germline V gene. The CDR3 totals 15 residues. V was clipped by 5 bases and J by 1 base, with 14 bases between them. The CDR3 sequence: CASSDWGGGNTEAFF. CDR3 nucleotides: TGTGCCAGCAGCGACTGGGGGGGAGGGAACACTGAAGCTTTCTTT.

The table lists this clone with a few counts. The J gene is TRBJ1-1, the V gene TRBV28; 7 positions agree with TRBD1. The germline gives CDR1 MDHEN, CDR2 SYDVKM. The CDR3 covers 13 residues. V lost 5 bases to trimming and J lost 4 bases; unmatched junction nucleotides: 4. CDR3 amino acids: CASSQGGITEAFF. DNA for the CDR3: TGTGCCAGCAGTCAGGGGGGAATCACTGAAGCTTTCTTT.